A single sample gave rise to the 8 T cell receptor beta chains below, sequenced in a study of PD-1 blockade in mismatch repair-deficient tumors. Produced via immunoSEQ multiplex PCR; TCRdb's table is partial and in-frame only. This repertoire shows some 120,000 clones, over 65% found once; its top ten account for 4.7%. The source material was peripheral blood, sampled approximately 14 months after starting pembrolizumab. The receptors come from an adult with mismatch repair-deficient cancer.

This rearrangement joins TRBV19 to TRBJ1-2; maybe TRBD1 (5 bases). The CDR3 length is 14 residues. V lost 2 bases, J lost 5 bases, and 12 bases lay in between. CDR1 is LNHDA and CDR2 is SQIVND in the germline V gene (reference sequence). The CDR3 spells CASSILGRDYGYTF. CDR3 in DNA: TGTGCCAGTAGTATACTGGGGCGGGATTATGGCTACACCTTC.

This clone was observed a few times. V gene TRBV6-5 combines with J gene TRBJ2-7, with D possibly being TRBD2 (5 bases). Trimming left V 10 bases short and J 3 bases short, with 7 bases between. The CDR3 has 10 residues. CDR1 is MNHEY, CDR2 SVGAGI, per germline. The CDR3 coding sequence is TGTGCCACCGGGAACTACGAGCAGTACTTC. Protein product: CATGNYEQYF.

This sequence joins TRBV6-5 and TRBJ2-2; D is uncertain. Trimming left V 5 bases short and J 7 bases short, with 8 bases between. The CDR3 length is 12 residues. Germline assignment: CDR1 MNHEY and CDR2 SVGAGI. CDR3 sequence: CASSLRGGELFF. In DNA, the CDR3 is TGTGCCAGCAGTCTCCGCGGCGGGGAGCTGTTTTTT.

The rearrangement links TRBV2 to TRBJ2-5, with D hard to call. Trimming took 3 bases from V and 5 from J, leaving 10 bases between them. The germline CDR1 and CDR2 sequences are SNHLY and FYNNEI. The CDR3 totals 13 residues. CDR3 region: CASSDDGWETQYF. The CDR3, as DNA: TGTGCCAGCAGTGACGACGGGTGGGAGACCCAGTACTTC.

V usage is TRBV6-5 and J usage is TRBJ1-3, with 7 bases aligning to TRBD1. The V gene end was trimmed by 6 bases and the J gene end by 3 bases; junction bases not matched to a gene: 5. The CDR3 is made up of 14 amino acids. CDR1 MNHEY and CDR2 SVGAGI come from the germline V gene. In DNA, the CDR3 is TGTGCCAGCAGGCGGGACAGCCGTGGAAACACCATATATTTT. Amino acid sequence: CASRRDSRGNTIYF.

The chain carries TRBV7-9 and TRBJ2-7; 7 bases match TRBD1. The CDR3 runs 16 residues. Germline values: CDR1 SEHNR, CDR2 FQNEAQ (reference sequence). The J segment lost 1 base and the V segment lost 2 bases, leaving 8 bases of the junction unmatched. DNA of the CDR3: TGTGCCAGCAGCTTAACGAGACAGGGTAGATCCTACGAGCAGTACTTC. It encodes CASSLTRQGRSYEQYF.

This clone was found a few times. This chain links TRBV7-2 with TRBJ2-1, with 7 bases aligning to TRBD1. Germline V gives CDR1 SGHTA, CDR2 FQGNSA. V dropped 5 bases and J dropped 7; count of bases not matched to a gene: 8. This CDR3 has 14 amino acids. For the CDR3, the DNA is TGTGCCAGCAGCCTACAGGGGACGCATAATGAGCAGTTCTTC. As protein: CASSLQGTHNEQFF.

The J gene is TRBJ1-1, the V gene TRBV6-5; D unresolved. This CDR3 has 12 residues. The germline V and J ends were trimmed by 5 bases and 0 bases, with 4 bases remaining between them. Germline assignment: CDR1 MNHEY and CDR2 SVGAGI. The chain's CDR3 is CASSRLNTEAFF. The DNA of the CDR3 is TGTGCCAGCAGTCGATTGAACACTGAAGCTTTCTTT.